The entry below gives a single T cell receptor (beta chain) sequence along with its context. A sample-barcoded 5' primer and a J-beta primer mix were used in a second PCR of roughly 6 to 12 cycles. TCRdb recomputed calls from the 5' RACE reads with MiXCR, one row per CDR3 protein. The repertoire has roughly 800,000 distinct CDR3 sequences, roughly 25% of them found once; the top ten carry 3%. The data were obtained in a study of blood T cells in healthy people across ages. These same data were also listed under a study on T cells of mothers and their children.

The sample consisted of blood. This TCR came from a boy aged 10-17 years in good health.

As DNA, the CDR3 is TGTGCCAGCAGTTACGGCAGGGAGTACGAGCAGTACTTC. It codes for CASSYGREYEQYF. The chain couples TRBV27 to TRBJ2-7; D might be TRBD1 or TRBD2, each matching 5 bases. V shed 4 bases and J shed 4 bases, with 11 bases lying between them. Germline lookup yields CDR1 MNHEY and CDR2 SMNVEV (reference sequence). The CDR3 sequence is 13 residues long.